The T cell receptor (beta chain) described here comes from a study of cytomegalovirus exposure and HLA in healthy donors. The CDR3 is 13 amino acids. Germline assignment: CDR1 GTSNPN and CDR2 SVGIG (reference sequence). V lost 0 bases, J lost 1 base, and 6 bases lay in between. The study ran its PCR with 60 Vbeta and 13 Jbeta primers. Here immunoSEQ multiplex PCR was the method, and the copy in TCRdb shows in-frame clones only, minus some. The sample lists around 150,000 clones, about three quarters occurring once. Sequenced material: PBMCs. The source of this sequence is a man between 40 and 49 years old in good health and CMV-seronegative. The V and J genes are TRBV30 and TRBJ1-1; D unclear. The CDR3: CAWSVLGNTEAFF. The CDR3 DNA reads TGTGCCTGGAGTGTACTAGGGAACACTGAAGCTTTCTTT. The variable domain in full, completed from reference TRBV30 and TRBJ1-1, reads SQTIHQWPATLVQPVGSPLSLECTVEGTSNPNLYWYRQAAGRGLQLLFYSVGIGQISSEVPQNLSASRPQDRQFILSSKKLLLSDSGFYLCAWSVLGNTEAFFGQGTRLTVV.